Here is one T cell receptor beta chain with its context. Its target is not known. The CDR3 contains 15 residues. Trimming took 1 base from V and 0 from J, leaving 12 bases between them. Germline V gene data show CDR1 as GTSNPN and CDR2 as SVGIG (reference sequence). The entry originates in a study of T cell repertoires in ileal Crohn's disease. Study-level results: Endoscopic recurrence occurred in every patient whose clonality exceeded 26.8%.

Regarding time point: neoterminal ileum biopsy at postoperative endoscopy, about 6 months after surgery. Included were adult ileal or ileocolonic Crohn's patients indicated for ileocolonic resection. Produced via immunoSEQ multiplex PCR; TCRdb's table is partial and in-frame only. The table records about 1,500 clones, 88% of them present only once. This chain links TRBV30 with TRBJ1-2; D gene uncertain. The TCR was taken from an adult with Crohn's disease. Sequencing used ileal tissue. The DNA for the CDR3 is TGTGCCTGGAGTGACAGAGGGCGAGCTAACTATGGCTACACCTTC. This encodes CAWSDRGRANYGYTF.